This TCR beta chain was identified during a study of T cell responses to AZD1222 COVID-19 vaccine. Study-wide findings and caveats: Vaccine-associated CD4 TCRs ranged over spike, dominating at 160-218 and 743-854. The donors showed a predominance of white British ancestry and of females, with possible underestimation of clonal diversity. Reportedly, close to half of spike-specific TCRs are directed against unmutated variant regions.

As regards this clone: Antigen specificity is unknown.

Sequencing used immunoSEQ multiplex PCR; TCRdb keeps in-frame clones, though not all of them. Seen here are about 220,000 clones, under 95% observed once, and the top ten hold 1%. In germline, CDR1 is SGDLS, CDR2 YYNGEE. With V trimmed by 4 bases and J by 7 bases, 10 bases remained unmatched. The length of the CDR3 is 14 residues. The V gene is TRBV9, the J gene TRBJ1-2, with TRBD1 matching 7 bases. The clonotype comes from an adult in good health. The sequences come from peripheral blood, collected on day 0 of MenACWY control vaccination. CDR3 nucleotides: TGTGCCAGCAGCCCCAGACAGGGCTCAAGTGGCTACACCTTC. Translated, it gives CASSPRQGSSGYTF.